A selection of T cell receptor beta chains follows, all from one sample in a study of T cell clones after liver transplantation. Clones were sequenced by immunoSEQ multiplex PCR, and TCRdb holds only the in-frame ones, with some missing. The data contain tens of thousands of clones, roughly 90% of them seen just once; the ten biggest clones take up under 3.5%. This specimen was CD4+ T cells from blood, taken before liver transplant. These receptors all come from a human donor who received a liver transplant. Each CDR3 is given with its conserved first and last residue. D genes are given only for firm matches.

TRBV28,-,TRBJ1-2,14,CASSLVRFQYGYTF,TGTGCCAGCAGTTTAGTCCGGTTTCAGTATGGCTACACCTTC
TRBV27,-,TRBJ1-2,9,CASSWGYTF,TGTGCCAGCAGTTGGGGGTACACCTTC
TRBV5-1,TRBD2,TRBJ2-5,16,CASSFGAGGASETQYF,TGCGCCAGCAGCTTCGGGGCGGGAGGGGCATCAGAGACCCAGTACTTC
TRBV4-3,-,TRBJ1-2,15,CASSQDSGGTYGYTF,TGCGCCAGCAGCCAAGATTCGGGGGGCACCTATGGCTACACCTTC
TRBV5-1,-,TRBJ2-4,16,CASSPDSVLAKNIQYF,TGCGCCAGCAGCCCGGACAGCGTCCTCGCCAAAAACATTCAGTACTTC
TRBV6-4,TRBD2,TRBJ2-7,13,CASRTSGRYEQYF,TGTGCCAGCAGAACTAGCGGGAGGTACGAGCAGTACTTC
TRBV5-4,-,TRBJ2-5,11,CASSYQETQYF,TGTGCCAGCAGCTATCAAGAGACCCAGTACTTC
TRBV4-3,-,TRBJ1-4,15,CASSPGAGWDEKLFF,TGCGCCAGCAGCCCCGGGGCAGGGTGGGATGAAAAACTGTTTTTT
TRBV5-6,TRBD2,TRBJ2-1,14,CASGEGLSYNEQFF,TGTGCCAGCGGGGAGGGGCTCTCCTACAATGAGCAGTTCTTC
TRBV10-1,-,TRBJ2-7,13,CASSESKHLKQYF,TGCGCCAGCAGTGAGTCGAAACACCTGAAGCAGTACTTC
TRBV5-1,-,TRBJ2-1,14,CASSLAQQGNEQFF,TGCGCCAGCAGCTTGGCTCAACAGGGCAATGAGCAGTTCTTC
TRBV7-2,TRBD1,TRBJ2-1,16,CASSKNRDRGNNEQFF,TGTGCCAGCAGCAAAAACCGGGACAGGGGCAACAATGAGCAGTTCTTC